The rows below give T cell receptor beta chains drawn from one sample of a study of blood T cell repertoires in COVID-19. TCRdb keeps only in-frame clones here, not all; method: immunoSEQ multiplex PCR. This table has 150,000 to 200,000 clones, approximately 80% appearing once. Sequenced material: peripheral blood. These TCRs come from an elderly woman with acute or convalescent COVID-19. CDR3s include the opening cysteine and the closing phenylalanine or tryptophan. The D gene is left open where the match is weak. Rows give clone size only sometimes, using once, few, many, or a class for an expanded clone.

d_call clone_size j_call v_call cdr3_aa cdr3_nt
NA NA TRBJ2-2 TRBV5-1 CASSVERMNTGELFF TGCGCCAGCAGCGTGGAGCGGATGAACACCGGGGAGCTGTTTTTT
NA NA TRBJ1-1 TRBV5-1 CASSLSPGYMNTEAFF TGCGCCAGCAGCTTGTCCCCAGGGTACATGAACACTGAAGCTTTCTTT
TRBD1 NA TRBJ1-3 TRBV18 CASSPAAQGAGNTIYF TGTGCCAGCTCACCAGCCGCGCAGGGGGCTGGAAACACCATATATTTT
TRBD2 NA TRBJ2-3 TRBV19 CASSIGSGRARDTQYF TGTGCCAGTAGTATAGGTAGCGGGAGGGCCAGGGATACGCAGTATTTT
NA NA TRBJ1-4 TRBV7-2 CASSPGGVVEKLFF TGTGCCAGCAGCCCGGGAGGGGTGGTTGAAAAACTGTTTTTT
NA many TRBJ2-1 TRBV29-1 CSVAKISYNEQFF TGCAGCGTTGCTAAGATTAGCTACAATGAGCAGTTCTTC
NA NA TRBJ2-3 TRBV6-2/TRBV6-3 CASSETRADTQYF TGTGCCAGCAGTGAGACTCGGGCAGATACGCAGTATTTT
NA NA TRBJ2-7 TRBV11-2 CASSPDSLSYEQYF TGTGCCAGCAGCCCAGACAGCCTCTCCTACGAGCAGTACTTC
TRBD1 NA TRBJ2-7 TRBV6-2/TRBV6-3 CASSYARGNEQYF TGTGCCAGCAGTTACGCCAGGGGGAACGAGCAGTACTTC
NA NA TRBJ2-7 TRBV2 CASSLWGVQAEQYF TGTGCCAGCAGTCTCTGGGGGGTACAGGCCGAGCAGTACTTC
NA NA TRBJ2-5 TRBV3-1/TRBV3-2 CASSQDPGRVGETQYF TGTGCCAGCAGCCAAGATCCAGGCAGGGTGGGAGAGACCCAGTACTTC
NA NA TRBJ2-1 TRBV3-1/TRBV3-2 CASSQTYEQFF TGTGCCAGCAGCCAAACATATGAGCAGTTCTTC
TRBD2 NA TRBJ2-1 TRBV5-6 CASSFFLRAGSYNEQFF TGTGCCAGCAGCTTCTTCCTCCGAGCGGGGTCCTACAATGAGCAGTTCTTC
TRBD1 NA TRBJ2-7 TRBV6-5 CASSYSDRGPYEQYF TGTGCCAGCAGTTATTCGGACAGGGGACCCTACGAGCAGTACTTC
TRBD1 NA TRBJ2-7 TRBV19 CASSIEGQARSYEQYF TGTGCCAGTAGTATAGAAGGACAGGCCCGCTCCTACGAGCAGTACTTC
NA NA TRBJ1-5 TRBV7-2 CASRSGSSNQPQHF TGTGCCAGCAGGTCAGGGTCTAGCAATCAGCCCCAGCATTTT
NA NA TRBJ2-5 TRBV6-5 CASSLVSSETQYF TGTGCCAGCAGTCTAGTTAGCTCTGAGACCCAGTACTTC
NA NA TRBJ1-4 TRBV28 CASSPRDEKLFF TGTGCCAGCAGTCCTCGGGATGAAAAACTGTTTTTT
NA NA TRBJ1-4 TRBV6-5 CASRARWERIEKLFF TGTGCCAGCAGGGCCCGATGGGAGCGCATAGAAAAACTGTTTTTT
NA NA TRBJ2-6 TRBV10-3 CAISGTPSGANVLTF TGTGCCATCAGTGGGACACCTTCTGGGGCCAACGTCCTGACTTTC
NA NA TRBJ1-1 TRBV30 CAFATPVNTEAFF TGTGCTTTTGCGACACCTGTGAACACTGAAGCTTTCTTT
TRBD2 NA TRBJ2-7 TRBV20-1 CSVGRAGEQYF TGCAGTGTAGGGAGGGCGGGCGAGCAGTACTTC
TRBD1 NA TRBJ1-1 TRBV2 CASRQGQGGTEAFF TGTGCCAGCCGCCAGGGACAGGGTGGCACTGAAGCTTTCTTT
TRBD1 NA TRBJ1-4 TRBV11-2 CASSSQGANEKLFF TGTGCCAGCAGCTCCCAGGGGGCTAATGAAAAACTGTTTTTT
NA NA TRBJ1-1 TRBV5-1 CASSLDLQRNTEAFF TGCGCCAGCAGCTTGGATCTCCAGCGAAACACTGAAGCTTTCTTT
TRBD2 NA TRBJ2-5 TRBV7-2 CASSLQGSGQETQYF TGTGCCAGCAGCTTACAGGGTAGCGGGCAAGAGACCCAGTACTTC
TRBD2 NA TRBJ2-1 TRBV30 CAWSVGTSQEQFF TGTGCCTGGAGTGTCGGGACTAGCCAAGAGCAGTTCTTC
NA NA TRBJ2-2 TRBV2 CASSAGAPGSGELFF TGTGCCAGCAGTGCAGGGGCTCCCGGATCCGGGGAGCTGTTTTTT
TRBD2 NA TRBJ2-1 TRBV3-1/TRBV3-2 CASRSGTSGMDEQFF TGTGCCAGCAGGAGCGGGACTAGCGGGATGGATGAGCAGTTCTTC
TRBD1 NA TRBJ2-2 TRBV27 CASSSHRGVNTGELFF TGTGCCAGCAGTTCACACAGGGGCGTTAACACCGGGGAGCTGTTTTTT
TRBD1 NA TRBJ2-6 TRBV5-5 CASSLYGTGISGANVLTF TGTGCCAGCAGCTTGTATGGGACAGGGATATCTGGGGCCAACGTCCTGACTTTC